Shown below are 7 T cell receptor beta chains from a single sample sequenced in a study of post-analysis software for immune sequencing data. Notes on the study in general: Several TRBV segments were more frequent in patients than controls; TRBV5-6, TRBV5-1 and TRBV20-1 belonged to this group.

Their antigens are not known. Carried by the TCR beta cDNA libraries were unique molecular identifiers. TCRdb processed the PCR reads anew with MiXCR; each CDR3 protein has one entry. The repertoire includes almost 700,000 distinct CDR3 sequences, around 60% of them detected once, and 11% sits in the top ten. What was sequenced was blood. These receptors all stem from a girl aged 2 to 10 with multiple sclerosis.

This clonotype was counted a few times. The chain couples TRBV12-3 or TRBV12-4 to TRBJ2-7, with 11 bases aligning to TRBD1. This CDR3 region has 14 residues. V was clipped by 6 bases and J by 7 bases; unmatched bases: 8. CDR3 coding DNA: TGTGCCAGCAGAGTAGGACAGGGGGCGGGTGAGCAGTACTTC. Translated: CASRVGQGAGEQYF.

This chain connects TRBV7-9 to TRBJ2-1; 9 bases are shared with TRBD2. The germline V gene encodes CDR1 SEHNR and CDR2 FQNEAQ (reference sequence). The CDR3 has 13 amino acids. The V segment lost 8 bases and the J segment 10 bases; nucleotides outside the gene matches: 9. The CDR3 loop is CASGGGGALEQFF. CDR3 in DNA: TGTGCCAGCGGCGGCGGGGGGGCATTAGAGCAGTTCTTC.

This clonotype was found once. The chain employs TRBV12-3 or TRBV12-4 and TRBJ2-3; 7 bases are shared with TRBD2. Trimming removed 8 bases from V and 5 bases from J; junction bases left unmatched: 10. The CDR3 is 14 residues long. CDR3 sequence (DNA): TGTGCCAGCGGATCGCGAGGACTAGAAGATACGCAGTATTTT. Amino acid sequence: CASGSRGLEDTQYF.

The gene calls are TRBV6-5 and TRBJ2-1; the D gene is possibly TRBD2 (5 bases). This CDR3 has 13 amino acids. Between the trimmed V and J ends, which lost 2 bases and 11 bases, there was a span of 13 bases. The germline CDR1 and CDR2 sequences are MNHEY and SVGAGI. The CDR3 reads CASSYEVRGKQFF. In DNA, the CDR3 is TGTGCCAGCAGTTACGAGGTTCGGGGAAAGCAGTTCTTC.

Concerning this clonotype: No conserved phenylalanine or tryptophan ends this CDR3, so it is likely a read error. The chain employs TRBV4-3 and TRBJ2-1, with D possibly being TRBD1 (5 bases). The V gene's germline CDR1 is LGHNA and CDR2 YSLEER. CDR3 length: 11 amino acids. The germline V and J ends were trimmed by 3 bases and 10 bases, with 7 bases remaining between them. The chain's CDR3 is CASSQGREQFV. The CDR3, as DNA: TGCGCCAGCAGCCAGGGGCGGGAGCAGTTCGTC.

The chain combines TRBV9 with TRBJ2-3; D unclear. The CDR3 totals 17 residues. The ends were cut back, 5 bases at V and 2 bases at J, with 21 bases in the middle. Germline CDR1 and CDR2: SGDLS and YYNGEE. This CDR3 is CASSVKAPGSPTDTQYF. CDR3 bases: TGTGCCAGCAGTGTAAAGGCCCCGGGCAGCCCCACAGATACGCAGTATTTT.

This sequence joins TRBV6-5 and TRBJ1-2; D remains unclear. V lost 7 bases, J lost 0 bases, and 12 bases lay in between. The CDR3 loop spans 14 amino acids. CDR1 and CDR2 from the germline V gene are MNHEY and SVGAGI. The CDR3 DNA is TGTGCCAGCACTGAGGGCAGCACTAACTATGGCTACACCTTC. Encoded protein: CASTEGSTNYGYTF.